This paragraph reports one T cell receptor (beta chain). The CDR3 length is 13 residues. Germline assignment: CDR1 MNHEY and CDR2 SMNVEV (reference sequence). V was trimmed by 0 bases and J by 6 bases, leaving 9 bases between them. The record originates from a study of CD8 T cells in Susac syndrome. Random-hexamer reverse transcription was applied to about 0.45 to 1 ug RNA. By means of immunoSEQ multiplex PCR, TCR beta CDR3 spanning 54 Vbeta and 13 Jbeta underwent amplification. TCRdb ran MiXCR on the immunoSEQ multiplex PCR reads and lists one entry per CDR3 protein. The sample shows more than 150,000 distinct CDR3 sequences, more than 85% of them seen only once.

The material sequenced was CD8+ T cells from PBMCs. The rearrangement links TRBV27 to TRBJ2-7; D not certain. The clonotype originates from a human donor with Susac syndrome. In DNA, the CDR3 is TGTGCCAGCAGTTTATCGAACTCGCCCGAGCAGTACTTC. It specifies CASSLSNSPEQYF.